This T cell receptor beta chain appears in the sequencing data of a study of blood T cell repertoires in COVID-19. Enrolled during active infection, Seattle patients were then followed longitudinally. The V segment lost 4 bases and the J segment 6 bases; nucleotides outside the gene matches: 3. CDR3 length: 14 amino acids. The germline gives CDR1 SGHNT, CDR2 YYREEE (reference sequence). The authors' processing: The assay estimated nucleated cells by amplifying reference gene primers. Clones were read by immunoSEQ multiplex PCR, and TCRdb kept only the in-frame ones, dropping some. The DNA gave D and trimming, while V, J and clone size come from that table. The data show 150,000 to 200,000 clones, about four fifths seen once.

The V and J genes are TRBV5-4 and TRBJ1-4, with 10 bases aligning to TRBD1. The sample was peripheral blood. This TCR derives from a woman over 75 with COVID-19, enrolled during active disease. The CDR3 sequence is CASSHGTGDEKLFF. The CDR3 coding sequence is TGTGCCAGCAGCCACGGGACAGGGGATGAAAAACTGTTTTTT.